A single sample gave rise to the 30 T cell receptor beta chains below, sequenced in a study of cytomegalovirus exposure and HLA in healthy donors. PCR employed 60 Vbeta and 13 Jbeta primers. TCRdb's copy holds only in-frame clones and misses some; the assay was immunoSEQ multiplex PCR. Of about 160,000 clones in the sample, 60% to 80% were seen once. The specimen was PBMCs. The receptor set was obtained from a woman in her twenties or thirties in good health and CMV-seronegative.

This clone was found a few times. This chain connects TRBV25-1 to TRBJ2-1; D uncertain. The CDR3 is 14 amino acids. V lost 1 base and J lost 2, with 6 bases in between. From germline, CDR1 is MGHDK and CDR2 SYGVNS. The CDR3 spells CASSESPAYNEQFF. In nucleotides, the CDR3 is TGTGCCAGCAGTGAATCCCCTGCCTACAATGAGCAGTTCTTC.

This chain joins TRBV11-3 and TRBJ1-1; tentatively, D is TRBD1 (5 bases). Trimming took off 1 base at V and 5 bases at J, with 11 bases between the two ends. The germline CDR1 and CDR2 sequences are SGHNT and YENEEA. CDR3 size: 14 residues. DNA of the CDR3: TGTGCCAGCAGCTTAGGTCAACAGGATACTGAAGCTTTCTTT. It translates to CASSLGQQDTEAFF.

The CDR3 sequence is CASSWGRSGGTDTQYF. The CDR3 coding sequence is TGCGCCAGCAGCTGGGGTCGTAGCGGTGGCACAGATACGCAGTATTTT. The chain uses TRBV5-1 and TRBJ2-3; weak D call: TRBD2 (6 bases). Germline-derived CDR1 and CDR2 are SGHRS and YFSETQ. V was clipped by 3 bases and J by 1 base, with 15 bases between them. CDR3 length equals 16 residues. The full variable domain, in which reference TRBV5-1 and TRBJ2-3 provide the parts outside the CDR3, is KAGVTQTPRYLIKTRGQQVTLSCSPISGHRSVSWYQQTPGQGLQFLFEYFSETQRNKGNFPGRFSGRQFSNSRSEMNVSTLELGDSALYLCASSWGRSGGTDTQYFGPGTRLTVL.

A few counts support this clone. V is TRBV2 and J is TRBJ1-1; 9 nucleotides match TRBD1. Germline V gives CDR1 SNHLY, CDR2 FYNNEI. The CDR3 has 14 residues. Trimming cost V 7 bases and J 7 bases; bases outside gene matches: 10. This chain's CDR3 is CASKNRGREGEAFF. The CDR3, as DNA: TGTGCCAGCAAGAACAGGGGGCGGGAAGGTGAAGCTTTCTTT.

This clone was seen a handful of times. This chain joins TRBV6-1 and TRBJ2-6, with D possibly matching TRBD1 (5 bases). This CDR3 has 19 amino acids. Trimming removed 2 bases at V and 0 bases at J, with 17 bases between. CDR1 is MNHNS and CDR2 is SASEGT in the germline V gene. The chain's CDR3 is CASSEKSRVGGSGANVLTF. The CDR3 DNA reads as TGTGCCAGCAGTGAAAAAAGCAGGGTCGGCGGCTCTGGGGCCAACGTCCTGACTTTC.

V usage is TRBV19 and J usage is TRBJ1-2, with 7 bases matching TRBD1. V lost 7 bases to trimming and J lost 3 bases; unmatched junction nucleotides: 5. This CDR3 has 13 residues. Germline lookup yields CDR1 LNHDA and CDR2 SQIVND (reference sequence). The CDR3 region is CASKKQGYYGYTF. In DNA, the CDR3 is TGTGCCAGTAAAAAACAGGGGTACTATGGCTACACCTTC.

The chain joins TRBV5-4 to TRBJ1-2; the D is unclear. V was pared by 5 bases and J by 8 bases, with 25 bases between. The CDR3 length is 16 residues. From germline, CDR1 is SGHNT and CDR2 YYREEE (reference sequence). The CDR3 sequence: CASSPTPLAPVWGYTF. The CDR3 coding sequence is TGTGCCAGCAGTCCCACCCCGTTGGCTCCCGTGTGGGGCTACACCTTC.

This chain joins TRBV5-1 and TRBJ2-7; 7 bases align to TRBD1. V shed 0 bases, J shed 3 bases, and the junction held 3 bases outside the gene matches. The germline gives CDR1 SGHRS, CDR2 YFSETQ. CDR3 length: 14 residues. The CDR3 region has the DNA TGCGCCAGCAGCTTGGTGGGACAGATCTACGAGCAGTACTTC. Protein sequence: CASSLVGQIYEQYF.

The chain employs TRBV6-1 and TRBJ1-5; D gene uncertain. Trimming pared 4 bases from V and 1 base from J, leaving 11 bases between. The CDR3 spans 15 residues. Germline V gene lookup returns CDR1 MNHNS and CDR2 SASEGT. This chain's CDR3 is CASSADGGSNQPQHF. CDR3 nucleotide sequence: TGTGCCAGCAGTGCGGACGGAGGGAGCAATCAGCCCCAGCATTTT.

This clone occurred a few times. The V and J genes are TRBV18 and TRBJ2-2, with a weak D call TRBD1 (5 bases). Germline V gene sequence: CDR1 KGHSH, CDR2 LQKENI. The CDR3 totals 15 residues. Between the trimmed V and J ends, which lost 3 bases and 0 bases, there was a span of 8 bases. The CDR3 region is CASSPLTANTGELFF. In nucleotides, the CDR3 is TGTGCCAGCTCACCCTTGACAGCGAACACCGGGGAGCTGTTTTTT.

This chain connects TRBV7-2 to TRBJ1-5; D possibly corresponds to TRBD1 (5 bases). Trimming took off 1 base at V and 9 bases at J, with 13 bases between the two ends. There are 14 residues in the CDR3. CDR1 and CDR2 from the germline V gene are SGHTA and FQGNSA. The CDR3 nucleotides read TGTGCCAGCAGCTTAGGCAGGGCCCCCGGGCCCCAGCATTTT. Its translation is CASSLGRAPGPQHF.

This clone was observed once. CDR3 sequence reads: CASSLGGPGRYGYTF. The CDR3 DNA sequence: TGTGCCAGCAGCTTGGGGGGCCCAGGTCGCTATGGCTACACCTTC. The chain carries TRBV5-4 and TRBJ1-2, with D tentatively TRBD1 (5 bases). The CDR3 covers 15 residues. V was trimmed by 0 bases and J by 4 bases, leaving 13 bases between them. Germline lookup yields CDR1 SGHNT and CDR2 YYREEE (reference sequence). The full variable domain, in which reference TRBV5-4 and TRBJ1-2 provide the parts outside the CDR3, is ETGVTQSPTHLIKTRGQQVTLRCSSQSGHNTVSWYQQALGQGPQFIFQYYREEENGRGNFPPRFSGLQFPNYSSELNVNALELDDSALYLCASSLGGPGRYGYTFGSGTRLTVV.

The rearrangement joins TRBV6-5 to TRBJ2-5; the D is unclear. V was clipped by 5 bases and J by 7 bases, with 11 bases between them. Germline lookup yields CDR1 MNHEY and CDR2 SVGAGI. The CDR3 is 12 residues long. The CDR3 region is CASSRRGGTQYF. The CDR3 bases are TGTGCCAGCAGTAGACGCGGTGGGACCCAGTACTTC.

Here the CDR3 reads CSVGGGVTATDTQYF. In DNA form, the CDR3 reads TGCAGCGTTGGGGGGGGAGTCACCGCTACAGATACGCAGTATTTT. The chain carries TRBV29-1 and TRBJ2-3, with 7 bases matching TRBD2. CDR1 SQVTM and CDR2 ANQGSEA come from the germline V gene. V dropped 4 bases and J dropped 3; count of bases not matched to a gene: 10. CDR3 length: 15 amino acids.

The CDR3 bases are TGTGCCAGCAGTTACCATCGGGGGACCTACGAGCAGTACTTC. It yields the protein CASSYHRGTYEQYF. V and J are TRBV6-5 and TRBJ2-7, with D perhaps TRBD2 (6 bases). Between the trimmed V and J ends, which lost 2 bases and 2 bases, there was a span of 10 bases. The germline V gene encodes CDR1 MNHEY and CDR2 SVGAGI. CDR3 length: 14 amino acids.

The chain has TRBV28 and TRBJ1-2; D is possibly TRBD1 (5 bases). CDR1 is MDHEN, CDR2 SYDVKM, per germline. This CDR3 has 12 residues. With 6 bases removed from V and 0 bases from J, the gap between germline ends came to 5 bases. The CDR3 loop reads CASRGPNYGYTF. The CDR3 DNA is TGTGCCAGCAGGGGGCCTAACTATGGCTACACCTTC.

This clone was recorded a few times. The chain recombines TRBV30 with TRBJ1-2; 7 nucleotides align to TRBD1. Unmatched junction bases numbered 8, after V lost 6 bases and J lost 4 bases. Germline V gene lookup returns CDR1 GTSNPN and CDR2 SVGIG (reference sequence). CDR3 length equals 13 residues. The CDR3 loop is CACGTDRPYGYTF. The CDR3 DNA reads TGTGCCTGTGGGACAGATAGACCCTATGGCTACACCTTC.

This clone appeared once. V and J are TRBV11-2 and TRBJ2-7, with D maybe TRBD2 (6 bases). V was cut by 3 bases and J by 3 bases, with 12 bases left in between. Germline values: CDR1 SGHAT, CDR2 FQNNGV. The CDR3 covers 14 residues. This CDR3 reads CASSLGSRGYEQYF. For the CDR3, the DNA is TGTGCCAGCAGCTTGGGATCGCGGGGCTACGAGCAGTACTTC.

This chain uses TRBV19 with TRBJ2-7, with 11 nucleotides matching TRBD1. This CDR3 region has 15 residues. Per germline, CDR1 LNHDA and CDR2 SQIVND (reference sequence). With V trimmed by 3 bases and J by 3 bases, 4 bases remained unmatched. The CDR3 spells CASSIRGTGGYEQYF. The CDR3 DNA reads TGTGCCAGTAGTATTCGCGGGACAGGGGGCTACGAGCAGTACTTC.

This clone was observed a handful of times. The genes are TRBV15 and TRBJ1-5, with 9 bases lining up with TRBD1. The V segment lost 4 bases and the J segment 0 bases; nucleotides outside the gene matches: 1. Germline CDR1 and CDR2: LNHNV and YYDKDF (reference sequence). The CDR3 is 15 amino acids. This CDR3 reads CATSTDRGSNQPQHF. The CDR3, as DNA: TGTGCCACCAGCACGGACAGGGGTAGCAATCAGCCCCAGCATTTT.

This chain joins TRBV18 and TRBJ2-7; 9 nucleotides match TRBD1. With 3 bases clipped from V and 6 bases from J, the junction kept 12 bases outside the gene matches. This CDR3 is 16 amino acids long. Germline CDR1 and CDR2: KGHSH and LQKENI. The CDR3 protein is CASSPGAGTGSAEQYF. The CDR3 region has the DNA TGTGCCAGCTCACCGGGTGCCGGGACAGGGTCGGCCGAGCAGTACTTC.

V usage is TRBV18 and J usage is TRBJ1-2; no definite D call. Germline V gene lookup returns CDR1 KGHSH and CDR2 LQKENI. This CDR3 spans 14 amino acids. V lost 3 bases to trimming and J lost 4 bases, with 12 bases between them. In DNA form, the CDR3 reads TGTGCCAGCTCACCTAGGGAGGGTGGCTATGGCTACACCTTC. The encoded protein is CASSPREGGYGYTF.

The chain recombines TRBV15 with TRBJ2-1; TRBD2 matches 15 bases. The junction had 11 bases not matched to a gene; V was cut back by 3 bases and J by 8 bases. Germline assignment: CDR1 LNHNV and CDR2 YYDKDF (reference sequence). CDR3 length: 18 amino acids. CDR3 DNA sequence: TGTGCCACCAGCAGGGGACTAGCGGGGGGAGGTTTTGTAGATGAGCAGTTCTTC. Its translation: CATSRGLAGGGFVDEQFF.

Here the CDR3 reads CATSSPNNEQFF. CDR3 in DNA: TGTGCCACCAGCTCCCCAAACAATGAGCAGTTCTTC. The chain employs TRBV15 and TRBJ2-1; D gene unclear. V gave up 5 bases and J gave up 5 bases, with 7 bases separating them. CDR1 and CDR2 from the germline V gene are LNHNV and YYDKDF (reference sequence). The CDR3 has 12 residues.

The rearrangement uses TRBV7-2 and TRBJ2-7; D perhaps matches TRBD2 (6 bases). CDR1 and CDR2 from the germline V gene are SGHTA and FQGNSA. Between the trimmed V and J ends, which lost 5 bases and 0 bases, there was a span of 14 bases. The CDR3 extends over 15 amino acids. The CDR3: CASSPYRGSSYEQYF. As DNA, the CDR3 is TGTGCCAGCAGCCCTTACCGGGGGAGCTCCTACGAGCAGTACTTC.

The genes are TRBV6-6 and TRBJ1-3, with 8 bases matching TRBD1. The length of the CDR3 is 16 residues. The germline gives CDR1 MNHNY, CDR2 SVGAGI (reference sequence). V was clipped by 0 bases and J by 2 bases; unmatched bases: 3. The CDR3, as DNA: TGTGCCAGCAGTTACTCCGGGACAGGCGCTGGAAACACCATATATTTT. The encoded protein is CASSYSGTGAGNTIYF.

Only a few counts were recorded for this clone. Within the sample, other DNA sequences also encode this same CDR3. V usage is TRBV19 and J usage is TRBJ1-1; possibly TRBD1 for D (6 bases). The CDR3 is 13 amino acids. V was pared by 5 bases and J by 8 bases, with 15 bases between. The germline V gene has CDR1 LNHDA and CDR2 SQIVND (reference sequence). CDR3 protein: CASSPGGQTEAFF. The CDR3 coding sequence is TGTGCCAGTAGTCCAGGAGGACAGACAGAAGCTTTCTTT.

As regards this clone: The same CDR3 is also encoded by other DNA sequences in this sample. The rearrangement links TRBV5-1 to TRBJ1-3, with no clear D. Germline V gives CDR1 SGHRS, CDR2 YFSETQ. The CDR3 covers 14 residues. V lost 0 bases and J lost 1, with 5 bases in between. The CDR3 nucleotides read TGCGCCAGCAGCTTGGACGGTTCTGGAAACACCATATATTTT. It translates to CASSLDGSGNTIYF.

This chain uses TRBV6-6 with TRBJ2-2; D perhaps matches TRBD1 (6 bases). CDR1 is MNHNY and CDR2 is SVGAGI in the germline V gene (reference sequence). V lost 4 bases, J lost 6 bases, and 9 bases lay in between. The CDR3 is 13 residues long. The CDR3 region is CASSSQGPGELFF. DNA for the CDR3: TGTGCCAGCAGTTCACAGGGTCCCGGGGAGCTGTTTTTT.

The chain has TRBV9 and TRBJ1-4; no clear D gene. Between the trimmed V and J ends, which lost 4 bases and 7 bases, there was a span of 11 bases. Germline assignment: CDR1 SGDLS and CDR2 YYNGEE. The CDR3 runs to 13 residues. The CDR3 DNA reads as TGTGCCAGCAGCCCTCCTGGCAGTGAAAAACTGTTTTTT. Amino acids: CASSPPGSEKLFF.